Reported below is one T cell receptor (beta chain). The data originate from a study of T cells expressing NK-cell markers. Looking at the study overall: Serological testing identified most of the eight sequenced donors as HCMV-seropositive and one as seronegative.

This CDR3 spans 15 amino acids. Germline-derived CDR1 and CDR2 are KGHDR and SFDVKD. TCR beta cDNA was generated via 5'RACE template switching incorporating UMIs. TCRdb reprocessed the 5' RACE reads; each CDR3 protein has one entry and no DNA is given. The clone table shows more than 400,000 distinct CDR3 sequences, with the ten largest holding roughly 8%. The TCR sequence derives from a woman aged 18 to 75 in good health. The chain recombines TRBV24-1 with TRBJ2-1. The sample was blood T cells: a sorted CD56 or NKG2C T cell subset, CD4+ or CD8+ T cells, or bulk PBMC T cells (not recorded which). CDR3 sequence: CATSGETGKLDEQFF.